The 20 T cell receptor beta chains presented below share a single source sample, sequenced in a study of cytomegalovirus exposure and HLA in healthy donors. The PCR contained 60 Vbeta and 13 Jbeta primers. Repertoires were generated with immunoSEQ multiplex PCR, while TCRdb's copy carries only in-frame clones and drops some. Here the sample spans about 78,000 clones, roughly 72% being singletons. The specimen sequenced was PBMCs. The receptors stem from a woman in her 40s in good health and CMV-seropositive.

This clone was detected a few times. The chain carries TRBV30 and TRBJ1-5; D might be TRBD1 (5 bases). CDR1 and CDR2 (germline): GTSNPN, SVGIG (reference sequence). Trimming took 3 bases from V and 4 from J, leaving 16 bases between them. CDR3 size: 15 residues. The CDR3 is CAWSARRGINQPQHF. CDR3 nucleotide sequence: TGTGCCTGGAGCGCTCGGAGGGGCATTAATCAGCCCCAGCATTTT. Full variable domain (outside the CDR3, taken from reference TRBV30 and TRBJ1-5): SQTIHQWPATLVQPVGSPLSLECTVEGTSNPNLYWYRQAAGRGLQLLFYSVGIGQISSEVPQNLSASRPQDRQFILSSKKLLLSDSGFYLCAWSARRGINQPQHFGDGTRLSIL.

The chain joins TRBV18 to TRBJ2-2; D is uncertain. Per the germline V gene, CDR1 is KGHSH and CDR2 is LQKENI. Trimming removed 3 bases from V and 7 bases from J, with 6 bases in between. The CDR3 has 12 amino acids. The CDR3 nucleotides read TGTGCCAGCTCACCGGCTGGCGGGGAGCTGTTTTTT. Residues: CASSPAGGELFF.

This chain links TRBV4-1 with TRBJ2-3; 9 bases match TRBD2. CDR3 size: 16 residues. Losses at the gene ends were 7 bases for V and 0 bases for J; bases not matched to a gene: 8. Germline assignment: CDR1 MGHRA and CDR2 YSYEKL. In DNA form, the CDR3 reads TGCGCCAGCAACCGGGGGACTAGCTCTAGCACAGATACGCAGTATTTT. Amino acid sequence: CASNRGTSSSTDTQYF.

The V and J genes are TRBV9 and TRBJ2-3; 7 nucleotides align to TRBD1. The CDR3 runs to 17 residues. Germline assignment: CDR1 SGDLS and CDR2 YYNGEE. V lost 0 bases and J lost 4; bases outside the gene matches: 11. Here the CDR3 DNA reads TGTGCCAGCAGCGTAGAGCGAGGGGGCGCAGGAGCAGATACGCAGTATTTT. As protein: CASSVERGGAGADTQYF.

V usage is TRBV27 and J usage is TRBJ2-3; TRBD2 agrees at 11 bases. Trimming removed 5 bases from V and 4 bases from J; junction bases left unmatched: 11. The CDR3 covers 17 residues. CDR1 and CDR2 (germline): MNHEY, SMNVEV (reference sequence). This CDR3 is CASSLVRSGGAPDTQYF. Written as DNA, the CDR3 is TGTGCCAGCAGTCTCGTTCGTAGCGGGGGGGCGCCAGATACGCAGTATTTT.

This clone was counted a few times. J is TRBJ2-7 and V is TRBV13; no reliable D call. CDR3 length: 15 residues. In germline, CDR1 is PRHDT, CDR2 FYEKMQ (reference sequence). Between the trimmed V and J ends, which lost 6 bases and 0 bases, there was a span of 15 bases. The CDR3 sequence is CASSSRPGPSYEQYF. In DNA, the CDR3 is TGTGCCAGCAGTTCTAGACCGGGTCCCTCCTACGAGCAGTACTTC.

This clone was recorded a few times. The chain recombines TRBV2 with TRBJ1-2, with D perhaps TRBD1 (6 bases). V dropped 6 bases and J dropped 8 bases, with 16 bases sitting between them. Germline lookup yields CDR1 SNHLY and CDR2 FYNNEI. The CDR3 runs to 13 residues. CDR3 coding DNA: TGTGCCAGCAGCCGCGTGGGGGGGCAAGGCTACACCTTC. This encodes CASSRVGGQGYTF. Full variable domain (rest looked up from reference TRBV2 and TRBJ1-2): EPEVTQTPSHQVTQMGQEVILRCVPISNHLYFYWYRQILGQKVEFLVSFYNNEISEKSEIFDDQFSVERPDGSNFTLKIRSTKLEDSAMYFCASSRVGGQGYTFGSGTRLTVV.

CDR3 sequence (DNA): TGTGCTAGTGCTCCACAGGGGGCATCGTACACCTTC. Encoded protein: CASAPQGASYTF. The chain is built from TRBV12-5 and TRBJ1-2; 9 nucleotides align to TRBD1. CDR1 and CDR2 (germline): LGHNT, FRNRAP. CDR3 length: 12 residues. J was trimmed by 11 bases and V by 7 bases; bases with no gene match: 8.

The sample holds one count of this clone. The rearrangement joins TRBV5-1 to TRBJ2-5; possibly TRBD1 for D (6 bases). The CDR3 extends over 16 amino acids. Germline values: CDR1 SGHRS, CDR2 YFSETQ. The germline V and J ends were trimmed by 1 base and 4 bases, with 17 bases remaining between them. Here the CDR3 reads CASSLNPKGTTETQYF. In DNA form, the CDR3 reads TGCGCCAGCAGCTTGAATCCGAAGGGGACAACAGAGACCCAGTACTTC.

V is TRBV7-2 and J is TRBJ2-2; 13 nucleotides align to TRBD2. CDR1 and CDR2 from the germline V gene are SGHTA and FQGNSA. V was clipped by 5 bases and J by 1 base; unmatched bases: 7. The CDR3 length is 18 residues. The CDR3 coding sequence is TGTGCCAGCAGCGCGGGACTAGCGGGGTGGTTGAACACCGGGGAGCTGTTTTTT. It specifies CASSAGLAGWLNTGELFF.

The chain recombines TRBV30 with TRBJ1-2, with D possibly matching TRBD1 (6 bases). CDR1 GTSNPN and CDR2 SVGIG come from the germline V gene (reference sequence). This CDR3 is 14 amino acids long. Trimming shortened V by 3 bases and J by 6 bases, and 17 bases separated the two germline ends. In DNA form, the CDR3 reads TGTGCCTGGAGCCCAGGGGCAGGGGCCAATGGCTACACCTTC. Protein: CAWSPGAGANGYTF.

The chain joins TRBV6-1 to TRBJ1-1; 7 bases are shared with TRBD1. The germline gives CDR1 MNHNS, CDR2 SASEGT. This CDR3 has 14 amino acids. V shed 3 bases, J shed 7 bases, and the junction held 8 bases outside the gene matches. CDR3 protein: CASSEGQIINEAFF. CDR3 DNA: TGTGCCAGCAGTGAGGGACAGATCATAAATGAAGCTTTCTTT.

The V gene is TRBV5-4, the J gene TRBJ1-2; 7 bases map to TRBD1. Germline V CDR1 and CDR2: SGHNT, YYREEE (reference sequence). The CDR3 loop spans 14 amino acids. V lost 5 bases, J lost 0 bases, and 4 bases stayed unmatched. CDR3 in amino acids: CASRAGQSNYGYTF. As DNA, the CDR3 is TGTGCCAGCAGGGCGGGACAGTCTAACTATGGCTACACCTTC.

This clone was counted between two and nine times. V gene TRBV30 combines with J gene TRBJ1-1; D gene uncertain. Germline CDR1 GTSNPN, CDR2 SVGIG (reference sequence). V was shortened by 4 bases and J by 2 bases, with 5 bases between the two germline ends. The CDR3 length is 11 residues. Here the CDR3 DNA reads TGTGCCTGGAAGCATAACACTGAAGCTTTCTTT. It encodes CAWKHNTEAFF. Filled out from reference TRBV30 and TRBJ1-1, the complete variable domain reads SQTIHQWPATLVQPVGSPLSLECTVEGTSNPNLYWYRQAAGRGLQLLFYSVGIGQISSEVPQNLSASRPQDRQFILSSKKLLLSDSGFYLCAWKHNTEAFFGQGTRLTVV.

This clone has a single count. The genes are TRBV9 and TRBJ2-3; 7 nucleotides line up with TRBD1. The length of the CDR3 is 14 residues. Germline CDR1 SGDLS, CDR2 YYNGEE. The trim removed 5 bases at V and 1 base at J, leaving 4 bases unmatched. CDR3 region: CASSRTGGTDTQYF. The CDR3, as DNA: TGTGCCAGCAGTCGCACAGGGGGCACAGATACGCAGTATTTT.

This sequence joins TRBV18 and TRBJ1-2, with 7 bases aligning to TRBD1. The germline CDR1 and CDR2 sequences are KGHSH and LQKENI. The CDR3 length is 14 residues. The V segment lost 3 bases and the J segment 3 bases; nucleotides outside the gene matches: 4. In nucleotides, the CDR3 is TGTGCCAGCTCACCGACAGGGTGGGACTATGGCTACACCTTC. Translation gives CASSPTGWDYGYTF. Supplemented by reference TRBV18 and TRBJ1-2, the full variable domain reads NAGVMQNPRHLVRRRGQEARLRCSPMKGHSHVYWYRQLPEEGLKFMVYLQKENIIDESGMPKERFSAEFPKEGPSILRIQQVVRGDSAAYFCASSPTGWDYGYTFGSGTRLTVV.

The chain links TRBV18 to TRBJ2-7, with 8 bases lining up with TRBD2. The CDR3 extends over 19 amino acids. The V segment lost 0 bases and the J segment 0 bases; nucleotides outside the gene matches: 13. Germline CDR1 is KGHSH and CDR2 is LQKENI. DNA for the CDR3: TGTGCCAGCTCACCACCTCTAGGGGCGGGAGGCTGGAGCTCCTACGAGCAGTACTTC. Protein sequence: CASSPPLGAGGWSSYEQYF.

This clone was recorded a few times. The CDR3 region has the DNA TGTGCCAGCAGCTGGAGTGAGAACACTGAAGCTTTCTTT. Its translation: CASSWSENTEAFF. The rearrangement joins TRBV7-8 to TRBJ1-1; unclear D gene. The CDR3 sequence is 13 residues long. Germline V gene lookup returns CDR1 SGHVS and CDR2 FQNEAQ. The V end was cut by 4 bases, the J end by 1 base, with 7 bases between.

The CDR3 region has the DNA TGTGCCAGCAGTACCTACAGGGGCTTCTACGAGCAGTACTTC. This gives the protein CASSTYRGFYEQYF. The V and J genes are TRBV28 and TRBJ2-7, with 7 bases matching TRBD1. CDR1 is MDHEN, CDR2 SYDVKM, per germline. The CDR3 spans 14 residues. V dropped 5 bases and J dropped 3; count of bases not matched to a gene: 7.

This clone was seen a few times. The chain is built from TRBV19 and TRBJ1-4; a possible D gene is TRBD1 (5 bases). This CDR3 is built from 13 residues. Trimming cost V 6 bases and J 7 bases, with 12 bases left between them. CDR1 and CDR2 (germline): LNHDA, SQIVND (reference sequence). The CDR3 region is CASRSHGAEKLFF. In nucleotides, the CDR3 is TGTGCCAGTAGGTCTCATGGGGCTGAAAAACTGTTTTTT.